Sequencing of this TCR beta chain was carried out in a study of shared T cell receptors in the human thymus. Libraries were prepared by immunoSEQ multiplex PCR; TCRdb keeps only in-frame clonotypes and omits some of them. The sample yields 600,000 to 900,000 clones, roughly 88% seen once. The same data also went into a second study, on human thymus T cells.

The sequence came from a girl in the first two years of life with a congenital heart defect. Sequencing was performed on thymocytes.

CDR3 residues: CASSALQGIYNSPLHF. CDR3 bases: TGTGCCAGCAGTGCCCTCCAGGGAATCTATAATTCACCCCTCCACTTT. This chain links TRBV6-1 with TRBJ1-6, with D perhaps matching TRBD1 (5 bases). Germline V lookup: CDR1 MNHNS, CDR2 SASEGT. The CDR3 extends over 16 amino acids. Trimming left V 4 bases short and J 3 bases short, with 13 bases between.